Sequencing of this T cell receptor beta chain was carried out in a study of CD8+CD57+ T cells in acquired aplastic anemia. Genomic DNA acted as the template from which TCR beta VDJ combination and CDR3 sequence profiling were carried out. TCRdb re-analysed the reads in MiXCR, keeping a single row per CDR3 protein. The profile covers 200,000 to 300,000 distinct CDR3 sequences, with approximately 50% appearing a single time and 7.8% taken by the ten largest. Study-wide points: Nearly 30 was the count of CD8+ CDR3 sequences that patients shared with controls.

CDR1 and CDR2 from the germline V gene are LGHNT and FRNRAP. The CDR3 covers 15 residues. V gave up 9 bases and J gave up 5 bases; unmatched junction bases: 16. Details on this clonotype: The antigen remains undetermined.

An expansion of CD8+CD57+ cells by flow cytometry had been shown in patients chosen for sequencing. Sequencing was carried out using sorted CD4+, CD8+, or CD8+CD57+ T cells (not recorded which) from PBMCs. This receptor was identified in a human donor with aplastic anemia. This chain connects TRBV12-5 to TRBJ2-7; 7 nucleotides match TRBD1. DNA of the CDR3: TGTGCTAGCATAGCCCTTAATCAGGGGGTCGACGAGCAGTACTTC. Encoded protein: CASIALNQGVDEQYF.